Listed below are T cell receptor beta chains from one sample, sequenced in a study of post-analysis software for immune sequencing data. TCRdb redid the calling of the PCR reads with MiXCR, one entry per CDR3 protein. The profile covers 750,000 to 950,000 distinct CDR3 sequences, with 53% appearing a single time and about 4.8% taken by the ten largest. Sequenced material: blood. These receptors were obtained from a girl between 5 and 17 years old with multiple sclerosis. CDR3s include the opening cysteine and the closing phenylalanine or tryptophan. A D gene is named only where the DNA matches it firmly. Size is stated for part of the rows, as once, few or many counts, or as a class when the clone is expanded.

size: .; V: TRBV5-5; D: TRBD1; J: TRBJ1-2; CDR3: CASRSGQANGYTF; DNA: TGTGCCAGCAGGTCGGGACAGGCAAATGGCTACACCTTC
size: .; V: TRBV6-5; D: TRBD1; J: TRBJ2-7; CDR3: CASSFGQGGSYEQYF; DNA: TGTGCCAGCAGTTTCGGACAGGGCGGTTCCTACGAGCAGTACTTC
size: .; V: TRBV18; D: .; J: TRBJ2-1; CDR3: CASSPRTNHNEQFF; DNA: TGTGCCAGCTCACCCCGGACCAACCACAATGAGCAGTTCTTC
size: .; V: TRBV11-2; D: .; J: TRBJ2-4; CDR3: CASSLGYHRPKENIQYF; DNA: TGTGCCAGCAGCTTAGGATATCACAGGCCTAAGGAAAACATTCAGTACTTC
size: few; V: TRBV5-1; D: .; J: TRBJ2-5; CDR3: CASSPGTPRQETQYF; DNA: TGCGCCAGCAGCCCCGGGACACCTCGCCAAGAGACCCAGTACTTC
size: .; V: TRBV30; D: .; J: TRBJ1-2; CDR3: CAWSRGQAPTGYGYTF; DNA: TGTGCCTGGAGTAGGGGCCAGGCCCCTACGGGCTATGGCTACACCTTC
size: .; V: TRBV20-1; D: .; J: TRBJ2-5; CDR3: CSASSLTLQETQYF; DNA: TGCAGTGCTAGTTCTCTGACACTCCAAGAGACCCAGTACTTC
size: .; V: TRBV7-9; D: .; J: TRBJ2-1; CDR3: CASSLVRPTAYNEQFF; DNA: TGTGCCAGCAGCTTAGTCCGACCGACAGCCTACAATGAGCAGTTCTTC
size: many; V: TRBV7-8; D: TRBD1; J: TRBJ1-1; CDR3: CASSLGTGNTEAFF; DNA: TGTGCCAGCAGCTTAGGGACAGGGAACACTGAAGCTTTCTTT
size: once; V: TRBV7-2; D: .; J: TRBJ1-1; CDR3: CASSPFGSNTEAFF; DNA: TGTGCCAGCAGCCCCTTCGGGAGCAATACTGAAGCTTTCTTT
size: once; V: TRBV20-1; D: TRBD1; J: TRBJ2-1; CDR3: CSAIGRDRAHNEQFF; DNA: TGCAGTGCTATCGGGCGGGACAGGGCACACAATGAGCAGTTCTTC
size: .; V: TRBV5-5; D: .; J: TRBJ1-5; CDR3: CASSFYGYQPQHF; DNA: TGTGCCAGCAGCTTTTACGGGTATCAGCCCCAGCATTTT
size: few; V: TRBV20-1; D: .; J: TRBJ1-1; CDR3: CSAKRDNSNTEAFF; DNA: TGCAGTGCTAAGAGGGACAACTCGAACACTGAAGCTTTCTTT
size: few; V: TRBV29-1; D: TRBD2; J: TRBJ2-1; CDR3: CSAPGGRAINEQFF; DNA: TGCAGCGCTCCGGGCGGGAGGGCCATAAATGAGCAGTTCTTC
size: .; V: TRBV20-1; D: TRBD2; J: TRBJ2-7; CDR3: CSVRNLAGSSYEQYF; DNA: TGCAGTGTACGGAATCTAGCGGGATCCTCCTACGAGCAGTACTTC
size: .; V: TRBV29-1; D: TRBD1; J: TRBJ1-2; CDR3: CSVKNRGSYTF; DNA: TGCAGCGTTAAAAACAGGGGGAGCTACACCTTC
size: .; V: TRBV7-2; D: .; J: TRBJ2-2; CDR3: CASSFRAGHGNTGELFF; DNA: TGTGCCAGCAGCTTTAGGGCGGGACACGGAAACACCGGGGAGCTGTTTTTT
size: .; V: TRBV9; D: TRBD2; J: TRBJ2-7; CDR3: CASSGTSGRASEQYF; DNA: TGTGCCAGCAGCGGAACTAGCGGGAGGGCCTCCGAGCAGTACTTC
size: .; V: TRBV9; D: .; J: TRBJ1-2; CDR3: CAGSPDGGTYGYTF; DNA: TGTGCCGGCAGCCCAGATGGGGGAACCTATGGCTACACCTTC
size: .; V: TRBV28; D: .; J: TRBJ2-7; CDR3: CASSLFRSSGSPHEQYF; DNA: TGTGCCAGCAGTTTATTTCGATCCTCAGGGAGCCCCCACGAGCAGTACTTC
size: .; V: TRBV29-1; D: TRBD1; J: TRBJ2-5; CDR3: CSASGQGPETQYF; DNA: TGCAGCGCGTCGGGACAGGGGCCCGAGACCCAGTACTTC
size: once; V: TRBV6-4; D: TRBD2; J: TRBJ2-3; CDR3: CASSASTSGGTDTQYF; DNA: TGTGCCAGCAGTGCCTCCACTAGCGGGGGGACAGATACGCAGTATTTT
size: few; V: TRBV20-1; D: TRBD2; J: TRBJ2-1; CDR3: CSADSWGAGSYNEQFF; DNA: TGCAGTGCCGACTCCTGGGGAGCGGGGTCCTACAATGAGCAGTTCTTC
size: few; V: TRBV9; D: .; J: TRBJ2-1; CDR3: CASSVEGFSSYNEQFF; DNA: TGTGCCAGCAGCGTAGAGGGGTTCAGCTCCTACAATGAGCAGTTCTTC
size: .; V: TRBV30; D: .; J: TRBJ2-1; CDR3: CARGHHTNEQFF; DNA: TGTGCAAGGGGCCATCATACGAATGAGCAGTTCTTC
size: .; V: TRBV15; D: TRBD1; J: TRBJ2-5; CDR3: CATNTRQGRETQYF; DNA: TGTGCCACCAACACCAGACAGGGCAGGGAGACCCAGTACTTC
size: .; V: TRBV2; D: .; J: TRBJ1-1; CDR3: CASSLTQNMNTEAFF; DNA: TGTGCCAGCAGTCTTACTCAGAACATGAACACTGAAGCTTTCTTT
size: .; V: TRBV6-5; D: TRBD2; J: TRBJ2-5; CDR3: CASSNLQREQYF; DNA: TGTGCCAGCAGTAATCTACAGCGGGAGCAGTACTTC
size: .; V: TRBV29-1; D: .; J: TRBJ2-7; CDR3: CSCAGTPSSYEQYF; DNA: TGCAGCTGCGCCGGGACCCCCAGCTCCTACGAGCAGTACTTC
size: .; V: TRBV7-9; D: .; J: TRBJ2-7; CDR3: CASSPGTFPHEQYF; DNA: TGTGCCAGCAGCCCTGGGACCTTTCCCCACGAGCAGTACTTC
size: few; V: TRBV5-6; D: .; J: TRBJ2-2; CDR3: CASSLVTSTGELFF; DNA: TGTGCCAGCAGCTTGGTTACAAGCACCGGGGAGCTGTTTTTT
size: .; V: TRBV29-1; D: .; J: TRBJ2-2; CDR3: CSAGLGAGELFF; DNA: TGCAGCGCCGGTTTGGGCGCCGGGGAGCTGTTTTTT
size: .; V: TRBV7-3; D: .; J: TRBJ2-2; CDR3: CASSRRVTGELFF; DNA: TGTGCCAGCAGCCGCAGGGTAACCGGGGAGCTGTTTTTT
size: few; V: TRBV2; D: .; J: TRBJ1-2; CDR3: CAISPEGYYGYTF; DNA: TGTGCCATCAGTCCGGAGGGCTACTATGGCTACACCTTC
size: once; V: TRBV12-5; D: .; J: TRBJ1-5; CDR3: CASGLRGADRSNQPQHF; DNA: TGTGCTAGTGGTTTGAGGGGGGCAGATAGGAGCAATCAGCCCCAGCATTTT
size: .; V: TRBV6-1; D: .; J: TRBJ2-7; CDR3: CASSITGTGSYEQYF; DNA: TGTGCCAGCAGCATTACCGGGACGGGTTCCTACGAGCAGTACTTC
size: .; V: TRBV29-1; D: TRBD1; J: TRBJ2-7; CDR3: CSVVKGGTGARTYEQYF; DNA: TGCAGCGTTGTAAAGGGGGGGACAGGGGCGAGAACCTACGAGCAGTACTTC
size: .; V: TRBV24-1; D: TRBD2; J: TRBJ2-1; CDR3: CATSAAGGSYNEQFF; DNA: TGTGCCACCAGTGCAGCGGGAGGTTCCTACAATGAGCAGTTCTTC
size: .; V: TRBV29-1; D: .; J: TRBJ2-3; CDR3: CSVEGWGRTDTQYF; DNA: TGCAGCGTTGAAGGATGGGGGCGAACAGATACGCAGTATTTT
size: .; V: TRBV20-1; D: .; J: TRBJ2-1; CDR3: CSAEGAAPSIYNEQFF; DNA: TGCAGTGCTGAGGGAGCTGCGCCAAGCATATACAATGAGCAGTTCTTC
size: few; V: TRBV15; D: TRBD2; J: TRBJ2-3; CDR3: CATSQTSSDRTDTQYF; DNA: TGTGCCACCAGCCAGACTAGCTCGGATCGCACAGATACGCAGTATTTT
size: .; V: TRBV6-5; D: .; J: TRBJ1-5; CDR3: CATSQGWNQPQHF; DNA: TGTGCCACTTCACAGGGATGGAATCAGCCCCAGCATTTT
size: .; V: TRBV20-1; D: TRBD1; J: TRBJ1-5; CDR3: CSARDLAGGSGNQPQHF; DNA: TGCAGTGCTAGAGATCTGGCAGGGGGGTCGGGCAATCAGCCCCAGCATTTT
size: .; V: TRBV6-1; D: .; J: TRBJ2-1; CDR3: CASSLQWLAGGRLENEQFF; DNA: TGTGCCAGCAGCCTTCAATGGCTTGCTGGGGGTAGACTAGAAAATGAGCAGTTCTTC
size: .; V: TRBV10-3; D: .; J: TRBJ2-3; CDR3: CAITEFGGGVDTQYF; DNA: TGTGCCATCACCGAGTTTGGGGGGGGCGTAGATACGCAGTATTTT
size: few; V: TRBV7-2; D: TRBD2; J: TRBJ2-3; CDR3: CASSLEAGSTDTQYF; DNA: TGTGCCAGCAGCTTAGAAGCGGGGAGCACAGATACGCAGTATTTT
size: .; V: TRBV27; D: .; J: TRBJ2-6; CDR3: CASSFNSGANVLTF; DNA: TGTGCCAGCAGTTTTAACTCTGGGGCCAACGTCCTGACTTTC
size: .; V: TRBV9; D: .; J: TRBJ2-2; CDR3: CASSVGDLNTGERFF; DNA: TGTGCCAGCAGCGTAGGTGATCTTAACACCGGGGAGCGGTTTTTT
size: .; V: TRBV13; D: TRBD2; J: TRBJ2-7; CDR3: CASSSLLGGIYEQYF; DNA: TGTGCCAGCAGCTCCCTACTGGGAGGGATATACGAGCAGTACTTC
size: .; V: TRBV28; D: TRBD2; J: TRBJ2-1; CDR3: CASSYLAGSQFF; DNA: TGTGCCAGCAGTTATCTAGCGGGGTCCCAGTTCTTC
size: .; V: TRBV7-3; D: .; J: TRBJ2-6; CDR3: CASSLKDGKLAGANVPTF; DNA: TGTGCCAGCAGCTTAAAAGATGGAAAATTGGCTGGGGCCAACGTCCCGACTTTC
size: .; V: TRBV5-6; D: .; J: TRBJ2-7; CDR3: CASRDSFRYEQYF; DNA: TGTGCCAGCAGGGACAGTTTCCGTTACGAGCAGTACTTC
size: once; V: TRBV5-1; D: .; J: TRBJ2-3; CDR3: CASSFNTGITDTQYF; DNA: TGCGCCAGCAGCTTCAATACAGGGATCACAGATACGCAGTATTTT
size: few; V: TRBV20-1; D: .; J: TRBJ2-1; CDR3: CSARSGAYNEQFF; DNA: TGCAGTGCTAGGTCGGGGGCCTACAATGAGCAGTTCTTC